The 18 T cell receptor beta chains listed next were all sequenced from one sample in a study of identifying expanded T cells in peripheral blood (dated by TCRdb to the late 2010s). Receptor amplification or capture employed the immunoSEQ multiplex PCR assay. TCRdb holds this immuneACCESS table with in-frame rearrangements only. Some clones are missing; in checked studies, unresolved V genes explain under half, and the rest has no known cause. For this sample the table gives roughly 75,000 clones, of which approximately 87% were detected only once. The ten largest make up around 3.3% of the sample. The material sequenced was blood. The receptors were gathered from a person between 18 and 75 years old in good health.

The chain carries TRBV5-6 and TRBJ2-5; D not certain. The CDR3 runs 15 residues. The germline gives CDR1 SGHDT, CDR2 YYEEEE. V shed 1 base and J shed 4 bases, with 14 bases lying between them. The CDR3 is CASSLFGPGGETQYF. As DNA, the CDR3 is TGTGCCAGCAGCTTGTTTGGGCCAGGTGGAGAGACCCAGTACTTC.

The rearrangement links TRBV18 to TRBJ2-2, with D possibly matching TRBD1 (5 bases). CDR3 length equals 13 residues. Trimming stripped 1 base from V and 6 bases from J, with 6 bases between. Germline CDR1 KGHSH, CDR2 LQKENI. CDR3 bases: TGTGCCAGCTCACCACAACAGGCCGGGGAGCTGTTTTTT. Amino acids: CASSPQQAGELFF.

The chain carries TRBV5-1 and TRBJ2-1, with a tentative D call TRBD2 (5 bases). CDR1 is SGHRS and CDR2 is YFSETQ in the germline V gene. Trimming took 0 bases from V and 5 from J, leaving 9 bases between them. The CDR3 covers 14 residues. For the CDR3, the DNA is TGCGCCAGCAGCTTGGGAGTCGGGGACAATGAGCAGTTCTTC. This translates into CASSLGVGDNEQFF.

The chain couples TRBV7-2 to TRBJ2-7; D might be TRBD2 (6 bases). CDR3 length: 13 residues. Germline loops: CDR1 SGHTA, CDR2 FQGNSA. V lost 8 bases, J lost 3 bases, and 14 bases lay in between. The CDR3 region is CASGGTVLYEQYF. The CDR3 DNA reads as TGTGCCAGCGGGGGGACTGTTCTCTACGAGCAGTACTTC.

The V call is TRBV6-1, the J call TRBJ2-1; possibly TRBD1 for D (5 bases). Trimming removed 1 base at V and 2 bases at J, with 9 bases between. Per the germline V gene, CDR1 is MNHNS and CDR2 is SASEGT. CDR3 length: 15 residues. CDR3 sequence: CASSEGPGPYNEQFF. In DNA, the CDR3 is TGTGCCAGCAGTGAAGGCCCAGGGCCCTACAATGAGCAGTTCTTC.

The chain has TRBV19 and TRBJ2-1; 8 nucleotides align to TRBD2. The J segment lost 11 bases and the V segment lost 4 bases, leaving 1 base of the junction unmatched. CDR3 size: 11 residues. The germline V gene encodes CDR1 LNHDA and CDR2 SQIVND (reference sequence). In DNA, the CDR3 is TGTGCCAGTAGTACGGGGGGGAAGCAGTTCTTC. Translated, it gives CASSTGGKQFF.

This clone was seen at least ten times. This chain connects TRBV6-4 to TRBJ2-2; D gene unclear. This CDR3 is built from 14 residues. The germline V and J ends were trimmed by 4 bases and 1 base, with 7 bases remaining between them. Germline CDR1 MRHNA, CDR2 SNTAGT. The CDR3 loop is CASSAAENTGELFF. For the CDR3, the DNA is TGTGCCAGCAGTGCTGCGGAGAACACCGGGGAGCTGTTTTTT.

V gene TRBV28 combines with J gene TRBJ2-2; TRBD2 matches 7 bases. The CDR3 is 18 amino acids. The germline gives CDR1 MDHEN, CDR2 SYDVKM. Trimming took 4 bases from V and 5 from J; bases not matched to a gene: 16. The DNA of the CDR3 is TGTGCCAGCAGTTCGATCACCGGGACTATCCGGGGTACCGGGGAGCTGTTTTTT. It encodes CASSSITGTIRGTGELFF. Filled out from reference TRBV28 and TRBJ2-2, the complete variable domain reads DVKVTQSSRYLVKRTGEKVFLECVQDMDHENMFWYRQDPGLGLRLIYFSYDVKMKEKGDIPEGYSVSREKKERFSLILESASTNQTSMYLCASSSITGTIRGTGELFFGEGSRLTVL.

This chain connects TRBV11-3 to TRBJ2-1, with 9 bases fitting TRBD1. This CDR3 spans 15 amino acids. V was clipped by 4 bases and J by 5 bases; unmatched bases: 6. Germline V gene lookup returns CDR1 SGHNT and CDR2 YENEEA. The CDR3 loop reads CASSSRDREHNEQFF. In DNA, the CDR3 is TGTGCCAGCAGCTCCCGGGACAGGGAACACAATGAGCAGTTCTTC.

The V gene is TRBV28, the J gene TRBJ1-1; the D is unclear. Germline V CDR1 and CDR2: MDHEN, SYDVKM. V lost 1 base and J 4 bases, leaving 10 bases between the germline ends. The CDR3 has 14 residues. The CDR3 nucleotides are TGTGCCAGCAGTTTATCCGGGTCCGCCACTGAAGCTTTCTTT. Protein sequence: CASSLSGSATEAFF.

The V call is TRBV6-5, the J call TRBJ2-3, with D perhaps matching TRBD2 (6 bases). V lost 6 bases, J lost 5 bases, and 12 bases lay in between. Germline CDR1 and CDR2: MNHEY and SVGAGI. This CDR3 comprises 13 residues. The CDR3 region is CASSSRGRDTQYF. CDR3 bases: TGTGCCAGCAGCTCCCGGGGGAGAGATACGCAGTATTTT.

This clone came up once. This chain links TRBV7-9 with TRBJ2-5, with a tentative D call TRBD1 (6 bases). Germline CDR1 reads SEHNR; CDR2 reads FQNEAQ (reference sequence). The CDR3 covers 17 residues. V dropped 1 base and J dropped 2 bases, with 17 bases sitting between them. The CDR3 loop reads CASSLEGETWGQETQYF. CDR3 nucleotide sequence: TGTGCCAGCAGCTTAGAGGGGGAAACCTGGGGTCAAGAGACCCAGTACTTC. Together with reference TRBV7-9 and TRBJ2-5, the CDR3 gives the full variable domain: DTGVSQNPRHKITKRGQNVTFRCDPISEHNRLYWYRQTLGQGPEFLTYFQNEAQLEKSRLLSDRFSAERPKGSFSTLEIQRTEQGDSAMYLCASSLEGETWGQETQYFGPGTRLLVL.

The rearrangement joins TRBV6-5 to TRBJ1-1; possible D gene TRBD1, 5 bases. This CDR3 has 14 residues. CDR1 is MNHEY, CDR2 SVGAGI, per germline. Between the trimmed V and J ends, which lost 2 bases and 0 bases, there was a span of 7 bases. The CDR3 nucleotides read TGTGCCAGCAGTTACGACAGAATGAACACTGAAGCTTTCTTT. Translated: CASSYDRMNTEAFF.

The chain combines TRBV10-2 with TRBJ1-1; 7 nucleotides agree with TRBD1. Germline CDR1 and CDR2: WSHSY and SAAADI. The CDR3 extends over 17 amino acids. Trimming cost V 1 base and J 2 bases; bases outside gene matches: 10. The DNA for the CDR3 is TGCGCCAGCAGTGAGTTATATGGGACAGATATAAACACTGAAGCTTTCTTT. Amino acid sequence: CASSELYGTDINTEAFF.

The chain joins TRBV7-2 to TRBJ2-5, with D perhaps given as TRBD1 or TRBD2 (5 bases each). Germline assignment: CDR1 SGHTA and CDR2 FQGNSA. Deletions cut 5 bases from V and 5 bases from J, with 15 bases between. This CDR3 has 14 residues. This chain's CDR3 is CASSPRGPGETQYF. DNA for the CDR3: TGTGCCAGCAGCCCACGGGGACCCGGGGAGACCCAGTACTTC. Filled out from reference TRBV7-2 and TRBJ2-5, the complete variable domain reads GAGVSQSPSNKVTEKGKDVELRCDPISGHTALYWYRQSLGQGLEFLIYFQGNSAPDKSGLPSDRFSAERTGGSVSTLTIQRTQQEDSAVYLCASSPRGPGETQYFGPGTRLLVL.

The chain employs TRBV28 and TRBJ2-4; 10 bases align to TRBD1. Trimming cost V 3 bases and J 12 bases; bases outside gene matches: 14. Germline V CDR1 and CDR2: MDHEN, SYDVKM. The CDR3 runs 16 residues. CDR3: CASSFVLGQGSRSQYF. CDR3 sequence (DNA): TGTGCCAGCAGTTTTGTTCTGGGACAGGGGAGTAGGAGTCAGTACTTC.

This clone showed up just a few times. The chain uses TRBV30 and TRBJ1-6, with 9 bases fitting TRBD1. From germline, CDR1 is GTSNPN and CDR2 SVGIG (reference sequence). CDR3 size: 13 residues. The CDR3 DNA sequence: TGTGCTACGAAGCGGACAGGGGATTCACCCCTCCACTTT. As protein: CATKRTGDSPLHF.

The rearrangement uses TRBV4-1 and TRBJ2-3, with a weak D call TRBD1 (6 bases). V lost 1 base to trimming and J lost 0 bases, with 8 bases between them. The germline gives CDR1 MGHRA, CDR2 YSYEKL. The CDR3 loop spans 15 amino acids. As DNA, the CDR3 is TGCGCCAGCAGCCAAGGACAGGCTAGCACAGATACGCAGTATTTT. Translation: CASSQGQASTDTQYF.